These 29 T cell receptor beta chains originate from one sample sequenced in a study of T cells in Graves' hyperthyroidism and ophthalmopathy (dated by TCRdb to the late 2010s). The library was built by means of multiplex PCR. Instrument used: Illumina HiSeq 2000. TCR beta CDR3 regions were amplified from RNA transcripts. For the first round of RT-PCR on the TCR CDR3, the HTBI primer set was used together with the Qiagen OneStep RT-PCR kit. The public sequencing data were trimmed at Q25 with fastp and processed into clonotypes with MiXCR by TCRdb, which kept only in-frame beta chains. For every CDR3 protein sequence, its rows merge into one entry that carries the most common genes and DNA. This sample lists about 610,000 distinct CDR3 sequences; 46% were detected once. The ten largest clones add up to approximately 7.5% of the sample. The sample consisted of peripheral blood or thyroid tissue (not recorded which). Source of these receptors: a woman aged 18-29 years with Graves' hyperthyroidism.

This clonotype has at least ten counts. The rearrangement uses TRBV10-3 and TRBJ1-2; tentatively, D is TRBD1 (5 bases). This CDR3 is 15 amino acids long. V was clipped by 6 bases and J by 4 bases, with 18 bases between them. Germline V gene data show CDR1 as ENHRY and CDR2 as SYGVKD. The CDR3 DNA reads TGTGCCATCAGCGATCAGGGAGCCCCAGGCTATGGCTACACCTTC. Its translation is CAISDQGAPGYGYTF.

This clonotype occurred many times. The CDR3 loop is CASSFPPGDRSDEQYF. CDR3 in DNA: TGTGCCAGCAGTTTTCCCCCCGGGGACAGGAGCGACGAGCAGTACTTC. The V call is TRBV12-3 or TRBV12-4, the J call TRBJ2-7; 8 positions agree with TRBD1. V shed 3 bases, J shed 5 bases, and the junction held 12 bases outside the gene matches. The CDR3 has 16 amino acids.

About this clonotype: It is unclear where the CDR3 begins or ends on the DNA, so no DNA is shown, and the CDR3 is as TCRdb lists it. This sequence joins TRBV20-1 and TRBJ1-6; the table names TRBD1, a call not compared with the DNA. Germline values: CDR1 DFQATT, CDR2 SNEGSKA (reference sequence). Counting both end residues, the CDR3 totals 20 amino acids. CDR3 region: CSALASYEQYFGTGSSPLHF.

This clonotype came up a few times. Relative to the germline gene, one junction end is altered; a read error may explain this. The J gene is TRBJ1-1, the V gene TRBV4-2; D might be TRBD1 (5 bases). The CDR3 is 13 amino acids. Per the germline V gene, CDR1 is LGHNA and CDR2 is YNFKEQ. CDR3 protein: CASSQTGGGEALF. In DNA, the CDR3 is TGTGCCAGCAGCCAAACCGGGGGGGGTGAAGCTCTCTTT.

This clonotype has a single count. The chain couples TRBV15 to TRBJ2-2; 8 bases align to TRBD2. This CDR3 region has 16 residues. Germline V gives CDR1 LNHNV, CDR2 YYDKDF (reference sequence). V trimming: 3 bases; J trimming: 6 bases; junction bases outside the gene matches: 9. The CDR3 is CATSSPLSGESGELFF. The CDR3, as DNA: TGTGCCACCAGCAGTCCCCTTAGCGGGGAGTCCGGGGAGCTGTTTTTT.

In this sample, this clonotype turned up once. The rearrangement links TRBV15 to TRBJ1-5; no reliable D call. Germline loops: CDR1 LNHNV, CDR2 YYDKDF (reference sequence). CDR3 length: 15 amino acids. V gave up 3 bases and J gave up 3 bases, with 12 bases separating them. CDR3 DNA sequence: TGTGCCACCAGCAGTTTTTTGGGGTCCAATCAGCCCCAGCATTTT. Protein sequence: CATSSFLGSNQPQHF.

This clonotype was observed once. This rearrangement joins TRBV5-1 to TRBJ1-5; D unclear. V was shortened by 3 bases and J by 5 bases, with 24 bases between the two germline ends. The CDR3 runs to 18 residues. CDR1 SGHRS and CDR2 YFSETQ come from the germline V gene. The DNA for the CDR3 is TGCGCCAGCAGCTACCGTAGGCTCGATGGGCTACCTCATCAGCCCCAGCATTTT. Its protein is CASSYRRLDGLPHQPQHF.

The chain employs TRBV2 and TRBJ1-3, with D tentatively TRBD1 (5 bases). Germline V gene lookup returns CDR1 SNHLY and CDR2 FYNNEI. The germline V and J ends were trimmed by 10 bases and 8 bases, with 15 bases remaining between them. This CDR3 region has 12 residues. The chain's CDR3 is CAILVGRDTIYF. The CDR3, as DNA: TGTGCCATCCTGGTGGGGCGGGACACCATATATTTT.

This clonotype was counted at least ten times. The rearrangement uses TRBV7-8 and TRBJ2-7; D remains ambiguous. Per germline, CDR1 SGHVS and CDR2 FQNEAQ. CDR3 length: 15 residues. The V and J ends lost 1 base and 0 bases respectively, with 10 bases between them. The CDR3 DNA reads TGTGCCAGCAGCTTAGTCGGCAGACTCTCCTACGAGCAGTACTTC. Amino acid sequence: CASSLVGRLSYEQYF.

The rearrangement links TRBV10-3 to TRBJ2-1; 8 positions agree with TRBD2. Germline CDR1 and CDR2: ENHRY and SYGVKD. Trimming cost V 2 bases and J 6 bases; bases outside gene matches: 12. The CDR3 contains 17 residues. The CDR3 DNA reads TGTGCCATCAGTGAGAGTAGCGGGACTGGGGGAAGCAATGAGCAGTTCTTC. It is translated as CAISESSGTGGSNEQFF.

DNA of the CDR3: TGTGCCATCAGTGGGGTGGACTTCACAGATACGCAGTATTTT. Translated: CAISGVDFTDTQYF. The rearrangement uses TRBV10-3 and TRBJ2-3; perhaps TRBD2 as D (5 bases). The CDR3 runs 14 residues. Germline assignment: CDR1 ENHRY and CDR2 SYGVKD. V lost 4 bases and J 2 bases, leaving 10 bases between the germline ends.

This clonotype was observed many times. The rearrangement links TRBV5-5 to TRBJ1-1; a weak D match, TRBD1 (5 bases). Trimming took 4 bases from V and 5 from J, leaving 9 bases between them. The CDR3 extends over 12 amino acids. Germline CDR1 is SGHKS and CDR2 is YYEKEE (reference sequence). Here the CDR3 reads CASSGEGTEAFF. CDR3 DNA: TGTGCCAGCAGCGGAGAGGGGACTGAAGCTTTCTTT.

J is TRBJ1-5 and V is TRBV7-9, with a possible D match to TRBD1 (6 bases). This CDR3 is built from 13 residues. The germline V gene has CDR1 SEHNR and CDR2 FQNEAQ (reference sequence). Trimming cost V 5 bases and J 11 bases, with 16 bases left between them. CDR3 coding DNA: TGTGCCAGCAGCGCCAGGTCAGGGGAGACCCAGCATTTT. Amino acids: CASSARSGETQHF.

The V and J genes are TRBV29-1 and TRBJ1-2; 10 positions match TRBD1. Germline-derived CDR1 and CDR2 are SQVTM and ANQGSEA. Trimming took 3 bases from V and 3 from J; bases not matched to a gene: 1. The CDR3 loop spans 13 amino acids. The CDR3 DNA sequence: TGCAGCGTTGAGACAGGGGGCGACTATGGCTACACCTTC. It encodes CSVETGGDYGYTF.

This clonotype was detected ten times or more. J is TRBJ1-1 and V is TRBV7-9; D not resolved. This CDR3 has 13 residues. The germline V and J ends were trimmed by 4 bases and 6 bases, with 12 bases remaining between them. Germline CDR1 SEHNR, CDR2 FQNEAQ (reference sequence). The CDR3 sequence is CASSSLGSPEAFF. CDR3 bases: TGTGCCAGCAGCTCGTTAGGGTCCCCTGAAGCTTTCTTT. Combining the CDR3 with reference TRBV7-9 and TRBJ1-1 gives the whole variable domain DTGVSQNPRHKITKRGQNVTFRCDPISEHNRLYWYRQTLGQGPEFLTYFQNEAQLEKSRLLSDRFSAERPKGSFSTLEIQRTEQGDSAMYLCASSSLGSPEAFFGQGTRLTVV.

The DNA of the CDR3 is TGCAGCGTTGAAGATAGGACAGGGGCGGGGTATGGCTACACCTTC. It codes for CSVEDRTGAGYGYTF. This sequence joins TRBV29-1 and TRBJ1-2; 9 nucleotides line up with TRBD1. Germline V gene data show CDR1 as SQVTM and CDR2 as ANQGSEA. The V and J ends lost 0 bases and 5 bases, in that order; junction bases with no gene match: 7. CDR3 size: 15 residues.

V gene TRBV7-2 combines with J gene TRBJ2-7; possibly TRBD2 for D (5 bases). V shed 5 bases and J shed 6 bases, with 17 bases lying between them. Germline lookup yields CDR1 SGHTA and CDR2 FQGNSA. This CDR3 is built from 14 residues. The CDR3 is CASSPRTPPSEQYF. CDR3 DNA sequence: TGTGCCAGCAGCCCTCGGACTCCCCCTTCCGAGCAGTACTTC.

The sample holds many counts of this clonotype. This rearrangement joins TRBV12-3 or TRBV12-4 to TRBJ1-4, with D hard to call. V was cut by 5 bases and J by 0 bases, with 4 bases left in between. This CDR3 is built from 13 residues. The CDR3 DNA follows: TGTGCCAGCAGTCCTTCAACTAATGAAAAACTGTTTTTT. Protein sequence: CASSPSTNEKLFF.

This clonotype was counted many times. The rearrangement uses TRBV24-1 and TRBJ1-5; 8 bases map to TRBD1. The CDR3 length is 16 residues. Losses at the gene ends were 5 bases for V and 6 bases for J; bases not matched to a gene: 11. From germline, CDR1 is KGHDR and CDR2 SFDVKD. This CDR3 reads CATSAGGQGPSQPQHF. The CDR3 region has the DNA TGTGCCACCAGTGCCGGAGGACAGGGACCAAGTCAGCCCCAGCATTTT.

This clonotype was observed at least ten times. This CDR3 reads CASSEASGSPNEQYF. CDR3 sequence (DNA): TGCGCCAGCAGCGAGGCTAGCGGGAGTCCCAACGAGCAGTACTTC. The chain combines TRBV5-1 with TRBJ2-7; TRBD2 matches at 10 bases. The CDR3 sequence is 15 residues long. With 4 bases clipped from V and 5 bases from J, the junction kept 9 bases outside the gene matches. Germline-derived CDR1 and CDR2 are SGHRS and YFSETQ.

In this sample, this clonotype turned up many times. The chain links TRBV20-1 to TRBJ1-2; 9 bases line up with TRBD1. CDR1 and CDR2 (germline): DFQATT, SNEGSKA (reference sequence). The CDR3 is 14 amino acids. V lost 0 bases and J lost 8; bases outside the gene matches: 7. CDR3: CSAREGQGGEGYTF. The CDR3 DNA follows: TGCAGTGCTAGAGAGGGACAGGGCGGAGAGGGCTACACCTTC.

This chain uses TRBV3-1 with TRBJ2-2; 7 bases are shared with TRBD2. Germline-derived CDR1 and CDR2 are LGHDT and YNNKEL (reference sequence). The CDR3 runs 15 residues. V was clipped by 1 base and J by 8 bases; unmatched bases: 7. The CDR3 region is CASSQGWTRSGELFF. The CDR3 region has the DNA TGTGCCAGCAGCCAAGGATGGACTAGATCGGGGGAGCTGTTTTTT.

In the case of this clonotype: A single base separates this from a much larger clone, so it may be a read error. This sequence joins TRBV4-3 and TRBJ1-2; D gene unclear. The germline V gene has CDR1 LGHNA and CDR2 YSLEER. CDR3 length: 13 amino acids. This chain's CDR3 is CTSSQNLVEGYTF. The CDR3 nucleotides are TGCACCAGCAGCCAGAACTTGGTAGAGGGCTACACCTTC.

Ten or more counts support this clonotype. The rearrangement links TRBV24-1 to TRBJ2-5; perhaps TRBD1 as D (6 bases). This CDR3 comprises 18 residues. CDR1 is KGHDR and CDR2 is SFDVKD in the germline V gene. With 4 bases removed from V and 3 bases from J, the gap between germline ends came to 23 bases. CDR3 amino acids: CATSDRRPGTRVKETQYF. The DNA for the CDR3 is TGTGCCACCAGTGACCGACGCCCCGGGACAAGAGTAAAAGAGACCCAGTACTTC.

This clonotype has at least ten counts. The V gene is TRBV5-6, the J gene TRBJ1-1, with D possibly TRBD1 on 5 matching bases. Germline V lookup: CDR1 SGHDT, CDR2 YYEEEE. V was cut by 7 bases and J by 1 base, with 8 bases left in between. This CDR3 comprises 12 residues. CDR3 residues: CASVTGNTEAFF. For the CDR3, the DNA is TGTGCCAGCGTAACAGGGAACACTGAAGCTTTCTTT. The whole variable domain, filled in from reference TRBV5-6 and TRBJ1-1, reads DAGVTQSPTHLIKTRGQQVTLRCSPKSGHDTVSWYQQALGQGPQFIFQYYEEEERQRGNFPDRFSGHQFPNYSSELNVNALLLGDSALYLCASVTGNTEAFFGQGTRLTVV.

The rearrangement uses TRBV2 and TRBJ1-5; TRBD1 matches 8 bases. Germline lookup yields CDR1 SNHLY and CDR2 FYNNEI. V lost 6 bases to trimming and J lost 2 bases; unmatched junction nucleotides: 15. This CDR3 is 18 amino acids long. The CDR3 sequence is CASSLTGGTGWGNQPQHF. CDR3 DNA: TGTGCCAGCAGCTTAACGGGAGGGACAGGATGGGGCAATCAGCCCCAGCATTTT. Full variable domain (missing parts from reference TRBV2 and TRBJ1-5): EPEVTQTPSHQVTQMGQEVILRCVPISNHLYFYWYRQILGQKVEFLVSFYNNEISEKSEIFDDQFSVERPDGSNFTLKIRSTKLEDSAMYFCASSLTGGTGWGNQPQHFGDGTRLSIL.

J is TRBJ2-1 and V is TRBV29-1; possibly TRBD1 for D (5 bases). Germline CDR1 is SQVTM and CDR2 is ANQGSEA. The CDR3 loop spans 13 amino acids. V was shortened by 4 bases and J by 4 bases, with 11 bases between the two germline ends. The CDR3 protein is CSVVVQGYNEQFF. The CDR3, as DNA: TGCAGCGTTGTTGTTCAGGGTTACAATGAGCAGTTCTTC.

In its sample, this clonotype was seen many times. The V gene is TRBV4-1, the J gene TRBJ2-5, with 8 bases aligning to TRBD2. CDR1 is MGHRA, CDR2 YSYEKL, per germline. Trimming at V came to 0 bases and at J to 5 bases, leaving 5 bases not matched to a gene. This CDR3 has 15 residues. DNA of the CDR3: TGCGCCAGCAGCCAAGAAGGGCGGGAGGAGGAGACCCAGTACTTC. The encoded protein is CASSQEGREEETQYF.

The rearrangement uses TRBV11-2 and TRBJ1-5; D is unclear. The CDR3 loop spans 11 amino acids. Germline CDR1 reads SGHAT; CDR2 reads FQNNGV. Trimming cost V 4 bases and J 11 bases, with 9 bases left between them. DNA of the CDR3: TGTGCCAGCAGCTCGGAAGCTTCCCAGCATTTT. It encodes CASSSEASQHF.